The 8 T cell receptor beta chains below come from one sample, sequenced in a study of PD-1 blockade in mismatch repair-deficient tumors. TCRdb's table, derived via immunoSEQ multiplex PCR, lists solely in-frame clones and lacks some. This sample has around 130,000 clones, with around nine tenths found just once. The specimen comprised peripheral blood, sampled roughly 67 weeks after starting pembrolizumab. The receptor set was obtained from an adult with mismatch repair-deficient cancer.

The rearrangement joins TRBV28 to TRBJ1-2, with TRBD1 as a possible D gene (5 bases). CDR3 length equals 13 residues. V was trimmed by 9 bases and J by 5 bases, leaving 16 bases between them. The V gene's germline CDR1 is MDHEN and CDR2 SYDVKM. In nucleotides, the CDR3 is TGTGCCAGTGCTCGGGACGGTCGATATGGCTACACCTTC. It yields the protein CASARDGRYGYTF.

This rearrangement joins TRBV14 to TRBJ2-3; tentative D call: TRBD1 (5 bases). This CDR3 spans 17 amino acids. CDR1 is SGHDN and CDR2 is FVKESK in the germline V gene. Trimming left V 3 bases short and J 2 bases short, with 18 bases between. As DNA, the CDR3 is TGTGCCAGCAGCCAGGATGACAGTCATATAGACACAGATACGCAGTATTTT. It is translated as CASSQDDSHIDTDTQYF.

CDR3 sequence reads: CASRLGPTGGFGNTIYF. The CDR3 DNA reads TGTGCAAGTCGCTTAGGCCCGACAGGGGGATTTGGAAACACCATATATTTT. V and J are TRBV12-2 and TRBJ1-3; no DNA check was done on the table's D call, TRBD1. TRBV12-2 is a documented pseudogene. The CDR3 has 17 amino acids.

The chain carries TRBV7-9 and TRBJ1-5; D remains ambiguous. Looked up from germline, CDR1 is SEHNR and CDR2 is FQNEAQ (reference sequence). This CDR3 spans 11 amino acids. Trimming pared 5 bases from V and 12 bases from J, leaving 11 bases between. CDR3 in DNA: TGTGCCAGCAGCCTCGGGGAGGACCAGCATTTT. Translated, it gives CASSLGEDQHF.

This clone was observed once. This chain links TRBV7-9 with TRBJ2-7, with a possible D match to TRBD1 (6 bases). In germline, CDR1 is SEHNR, CDR2 FQNEAQ (reference sequence). This CDR3 region has 15 residues. Trimming pared 1 base from V and 5 bases from J, leaving 15 bases between. The CDR3 DNA sequence: TGTGCCAGCAGCTTAGTGGGGGCGCAAATCGACGAGCAGTACTTC. As protein: CASSLVGAQIDEQYF.

The CDR3, as DNA: TGTGCCAGCAGCTTAGAGGAGGGACAAGTTTACGAGCAGTACTTC. It codes for CASSLEEGQVYEQYF. The rearrangement uses TRBV11-2 and TRBJ2-7, with D perhaps TRBD1 or TRBD2 (6 bases each). The V gene lost 0 bases and the J gene lost 4 bases, with 13 bases spanning the gap. This CDR3 comprises 15 residues. From germline, CDR1 is SGHAT and CDR2 FQNNGV.

The chain links TRBV19 to TRBJ2-7; 9 bases are shared with TRBD2. The CDR3 loop spans 14 amino acids. The V and J ends lost 2 bases and 3 bases, in that order; junction bases with no gene match: 2. The germline V gene has CDR1 LNHDA and CDR2 SQIVND (reference sequence). DNA of the CDR3: TGTGCCAGTAGTATAAGAGCGGGAGGCTACGAGCAGTACTTC. This codes for CASSIRAGGYEQYF.

The chain recombines TRBV15 with TRBJ2-3; 9 bases align to TRBD2. Germline-derived CDR1 and CDR2 are LNHNV and YYDKDF (reference sequence). The CDR3 length is 15 residues. After removal of 8 bases from V and 2 bases from J, the junction contained 8 bases not matched to a gene. The CDR3 DNA follows: TGTGCCACCTCCCGGCTAGCGGGGATCACAGATACGCAGTATTTT. Protein product: CATSRLAGITDTQYF. The full variable domain, with the rest looked up from reference TRBV15 and TRBJ2-3, is DAMVIQNPRYQVTQFGKPVTLSCSQTLNHNVMYWYQQKSSQAPKLLFHYYDKDFNNEADTPDNFQSRRPNTSFCFLDIRSPGLGDTAMYLCATSRLAGITDTQYFGPGTRLTVL.